The 18 T cell receptor beta chains listed next were all sequenced from one sample in a study of blood T cell repertoires in COVID-19. The protocol was immunoSEQ multiplex PCR, while the TCRdb copy is restricted to in-frame clones and leaves out a portion. The sample includes about 69,000 clones, around 85% of them seen just once. The sequencing sample was made of peripheral blood. Receptors originate from a middle-aged man with COVID-19, enrolled during active disease.

The CDR3 reads CASSVEEGGLEQFF. The CDR3 DNA is TGTGCCAGCAGCGTAGAAGAGGGGGGGCTTGAGCAGTTCTTC. This chain joins TRBV9 and TRBJ2-1; D is possibly TRBD2 (7 bases). The germline V and J ends were trimmed by 0 bases and 9 bases, with 13 bases remaining between them. This CDR3 has 14 amino acids. Germline loops: CDR1 SGDLS, CDR2 YYNGEE.

This clone was found a few times. The chain couples TRBV19 to TRBJ1-4; no definite D call. V was pared by 1 base and J by 6 bases, with 6 bases between. Germline-derived CDR1 and CDR2 are LNHDA and SQIVND (reference sequence). CDR3 length: 13 amino acids. The CDR3 DNA sequence: TGTGCCAGTAGTATAGCCCTACATGAAAAACTGTTTTTT. Protein: CASSIALHEKLFF.

This chain uses TRBV3-1 (or the pseudogene TRBV3-2) with TRBJ2-3; 11 nucleotides match TRBD2. Germline lookup yields CDR1 LGHDT and CDR2 YNNKEL (reference sequence). This CDR3 contains 16 residues. V dropped 5 bases and J dropped 3; count of bases not matched to a gene: 7. The CDR3 protein is CASSSSTSGETDTQYF. CDR3 sequence (DNA): TGTGCCAGCAGCTCCTCGACTAGCGGGGAAACAGATACGCAGTATTTT.

The chain joins TRBV30 to TRBJ1-4; D uncertain. This CDR3 comprises 13 residues. CDR1 is GTSNPN, CDR2 SVGIG, per germline (reference sequence). With 4 bases removed from V and 8 bases from J, the gap between germline ends came to 14 bases. The CDR3 nucleotides are TGTGCCTGGAACAGTAATTACCCCGAAAAACTGTTTTTT. Translated: CAWNSNYPEKLFF.

V gene TRBV5-1 combines with J gene TRBJ2-3, with 7 bases lining up with TRBD2. J lost 8 bases, V lost 3 bases, and 9 bases had no gene match. The CDR3 is 14 amino acids. Per the germline V gene, CDR1 is SGHRS and CDR2 is YFSETQ. CDR3 nucleotide sequence: TGCGCCAGCAGCTCCGGGACTATCACTAGTACGCAGTATTTT. This sequence encodes CASSSGTITSTQYF.

This chain uses TRBV10-3 with TRBJ2-2; 7 nucleotides align to TRBD1. CDR3 size: 15 residues. Germline CDR1 is ENHRY and CDR2 is SYGVKD. With V trimmed by 6 bases and J by 4 bases, 8 bases remained unmatched. Here the CDR3 DNA reads TGTGCCATCAGGGAACAGGGGAGACCCACCGGGGAGCTGTTTTTT. Protein: CAIREQGRPTGELFF.

This chain uses TRBV7-8 with TRBJ2-4, with D unresolved. CDR1 SGHVS and CDR2 FQNEAQ come from the germline V gene. There are 16 residues in the CDR3. The V end was cut by 5 bases, the J end by 0 bases, with 14 bases between. The chain's CDR3 is CASSQTRTLAKNIQYF. CDR3 DNA sequence: TGTGCCAGCAGCCAAACACGAACCCTAGCCAAAAACATTCAGTACTTC.

The chain carries TRBV12-5 and TRBJ1-2, with 7 positions matching TRBD1. The CDR3 has 16 amino acids. With V trimmed by 4 bases and J by 8 bases, 16 bases remained unmatched. The germline V gene encodes CDR1 LGHNT and CDR2 FRNRAP. This CDR3 is CASGSNPGTVIGGYTF. Here the CDR3 DNA reads TGTGCTAGTGGTTCCAATCCCGGGACAGTCATAGGCGGCTACACCTTC.

The chain couples TRBV7-9 to TRBJ2-1, with 7 bases matching TRBD2. This CDR3 is built from 18 residues. V shed 4 bases, J shed 4 bases, and the junction held 16 bases outside the gene matches. CDR1 and CDR2 (germline): SEHNR, FQNEAQ (reference sequence). As DNA, the CDR3 is TGTGCCAGCAGCTCCACCGGGGGGACTACCGATCCTTACAATGAGCAGTTCTTC. This codes for CASSSTGGTTDPYNEQFF.

This chain connects TRBV6-5 to TRBJ2-7; D unclear. The CDR3 loop spans 14 amino acids. The V and J ends lost 0 bases and 6 bases respectively, with 12 bases between them. CDR1 is MNHEY, CDR2 SVGAGI, per germline. The DNA for the CDR3 is TGTGCCAGCAGTTACTCGATGCCTGGCGGCGAGCAGTACTTC. Residues: CASSYSMPGGEQYF.

V usage is TRBV5-5 and J usage is TRBJ2-7; 7 bases are shared with TRBD2. Unmatched junction bases numbered 8, after V lost 4 bases and J lost 4 bases. Germline CDR1 SGHKS, CDR2 YYEKEE (reference sequence). This CDR3 comprises 14 residues. The CDR3, as DNA: TGTGCCAGCAGCCCGATCGAGCGGGGTTACGAGCAGTACTTC. It encodes CASSPIERGYEQYF.

The chain joins TRBV15 to TRBJ1-4; TRBD1 aligns across 7 bases. This CDR3 region has 19 residues. Germline loops: CDR1 LNHNV, CDR2 YYDKDF (reference sequence). After removal of 0 bases from V and 1 base from J, the junction contained 11 bases not matched to a gene. Written as DNA, the CDR3 is TGTGCCACCAGCAGAGATCTTAATTTCTACAGGGGAACTAATGAAAAACTGTTTTTT. Translating gives CATSRDLNFYRGTNEKLFF.

The chain is built from TRBV5-8 and TRBJ1-5; 8 nucleotides match TRBD1. The CDR3 contains 14 residues. The junction had 10 bases not matched to a gene; V was cut back by 4 bases and J by 10 bases. Germline CDR1 is SGHTS and CDR2 is YDEGEE. The CDR3 DNA reads as TGTGCCAGCAGCCCCGGGACAGGACACCTTCCCCAGCATTTT. This codes for CASSPGTGHLPQHF.

This sequence joins TRBV30 and TRBJ1-2; D remains unclear. Germline V gene lookup returns CDR1 GTSNPN and CDR2 SVGIG (reference sequence). The CDR3 spans 11 residues. Trimming pared 2 bases from V and 4 bases from J, leaving 5 bases between. CDR3 loop: CAWSLVYGYTF. Here the CDR3 DNA reads TGTGCCTGGAGTCTCGTCTATGGCTACACCTTC.

This clone has a handful of counts. This chain connects TRBV3-1 (or the pseudogene TRBV3-2) to TRBJ1-4; 7 nucleotides align to TRBD1. This CDR3 comprises 17 residues. The V gene end was trimmed by 2 bases and the J gene end by 5 bases; junction bases not matched to a gene: 11. Germline CDR1 is LGHDT and CDR2 is YNNKEL (reference sequence). In DNA form, the CDR3 reads TGTGCCAGCAGCCAAATACAGGGGCGAGGCCCCAATGAAAAACTGTTTTTT. The encoded protein is CASSQIQGRGPNEKLFF.

The rearrangement uses TRBV3-1 (or the pseudogene TRBV3-2) and TRBJ2-4, with 7 bases matching TRBD2. This CDR3 spans 15 amino acids. Trimming removed 0 bases from V and 2 bases from J; junction bases left unmatched: 1. Germline values: CDR1 LGHDT, CDR2 YNNKEL (reference sequence). The CDR3 loop reads CASSQEAGSKNIQYF. The DNA of the CDR3 is TGTGCCAGCAGCCAAGAAGCGGGGTCCAAAAACATTCAGTACTTC.

V and J are TRBV6-4 and TRBJ1-1; D not certain. Germline V CDR1 and CDR2: MRHNA, SNTAGT. V was shortened by 6 bases and J by 0 bases, with 14 bases between the two germline ends. The CDR3 runs 15 residues. The CDR3 DNA follows: TGTGCCAGCAGACGTGCCCCGGGTGTGAACACTGAAGCTTTCTTT. Its translation is CASRRAPGVNTEAFF.

This clone was counted only a few times. The germline gene is not matched at one end of the junction; a read error may be the cause. The sample has other DNA sequences that encode this CDR3 too. V usage is TRBV5-1 and J usage is TRBJ1-6; D not certain. CDR1 and CDR2 from the germline V gene are SGHRS and YFSETQ. The CDR3 runs to 15 residues. In DNA, the CDR3 is TGCGCCAGCAGTTTGGACCGACACCCTAATTCACCCCTCCACTTT. Encoded protein: CASSLDRHPNSPLHF. Complete variable domain (other parts from reference TRBV5-1 and TRBJ1-6): KAGVTQTPRYLIKTRGQQVTLSCSPISGHRSVSWYQQTPGQGLQFLFEYFSETQRNKGNFPGRFSGRQFSNSRSEMNVSTLELGDSALYLCASSLDRHPNSPLHFGNGTRLTVT.